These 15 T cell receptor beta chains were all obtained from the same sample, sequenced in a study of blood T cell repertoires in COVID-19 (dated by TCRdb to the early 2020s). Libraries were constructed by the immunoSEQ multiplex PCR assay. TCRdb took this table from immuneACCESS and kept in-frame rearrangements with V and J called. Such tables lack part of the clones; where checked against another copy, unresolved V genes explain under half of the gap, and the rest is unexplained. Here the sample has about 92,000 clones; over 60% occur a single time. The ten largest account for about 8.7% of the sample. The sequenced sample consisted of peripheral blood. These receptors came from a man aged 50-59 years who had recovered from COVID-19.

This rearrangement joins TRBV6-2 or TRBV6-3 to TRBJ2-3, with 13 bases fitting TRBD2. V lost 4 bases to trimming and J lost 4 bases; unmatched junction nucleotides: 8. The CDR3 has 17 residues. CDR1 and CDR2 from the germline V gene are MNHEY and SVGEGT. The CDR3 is CASSSGTSGISADTQYF. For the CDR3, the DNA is TGTGCCAGCAGTTCTGGGACTAGCGGGATCTCGGCAGATACGCAGTATTTT.

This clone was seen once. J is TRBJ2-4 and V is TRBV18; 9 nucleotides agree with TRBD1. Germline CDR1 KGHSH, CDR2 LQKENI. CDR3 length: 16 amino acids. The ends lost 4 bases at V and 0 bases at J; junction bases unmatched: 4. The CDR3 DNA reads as TGTGCCAGCTCACTGGGACAGGGATTAGCCAAAAACATTCAGTACTTC. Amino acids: CASSLGQGLAKNIQYF.

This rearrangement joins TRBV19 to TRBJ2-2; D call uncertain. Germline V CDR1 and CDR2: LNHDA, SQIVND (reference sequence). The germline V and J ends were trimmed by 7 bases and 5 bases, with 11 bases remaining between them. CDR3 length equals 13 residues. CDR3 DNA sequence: TGTGCCAGTAACAAAGAAATTACCGGGGAGCTGTTTTTT. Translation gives CASNKEITGELFF.

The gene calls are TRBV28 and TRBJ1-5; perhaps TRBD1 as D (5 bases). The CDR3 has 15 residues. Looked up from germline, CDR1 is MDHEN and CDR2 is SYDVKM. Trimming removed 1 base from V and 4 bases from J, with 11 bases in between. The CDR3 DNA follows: TGTGCCAGCAGTTTATCAGGGCTACGGAATCAGCCCCAGCATTTT. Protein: CASSLSGLRNQPQHF.

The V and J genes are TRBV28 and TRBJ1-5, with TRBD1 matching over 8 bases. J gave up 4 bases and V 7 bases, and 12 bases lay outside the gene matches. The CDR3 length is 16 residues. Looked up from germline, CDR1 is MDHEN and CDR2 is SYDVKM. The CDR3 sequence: CASTPGGPRLNQPQHF. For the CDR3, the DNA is TGTGCCAGCACCCCAGGGGGCCCCAGATTAAATCAGCCCCAGCATTTT.

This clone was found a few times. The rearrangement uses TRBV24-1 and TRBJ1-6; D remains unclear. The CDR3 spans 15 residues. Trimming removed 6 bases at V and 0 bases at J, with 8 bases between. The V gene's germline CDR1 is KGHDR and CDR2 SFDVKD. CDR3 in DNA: TGTGCCACCAGTAAACCGAGCTCCTATAATTCACCCCTCCACTTT. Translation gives CATSKPSSYNSPLHF.

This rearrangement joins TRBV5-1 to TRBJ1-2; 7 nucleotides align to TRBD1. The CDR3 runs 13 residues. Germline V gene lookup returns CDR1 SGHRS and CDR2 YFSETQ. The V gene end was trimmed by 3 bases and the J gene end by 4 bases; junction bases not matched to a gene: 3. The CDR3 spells CASSSGTAYGYTF. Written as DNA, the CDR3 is TGCGCCAGCAGCTCGGGGACAGCCTATGGCTACACCTTC.

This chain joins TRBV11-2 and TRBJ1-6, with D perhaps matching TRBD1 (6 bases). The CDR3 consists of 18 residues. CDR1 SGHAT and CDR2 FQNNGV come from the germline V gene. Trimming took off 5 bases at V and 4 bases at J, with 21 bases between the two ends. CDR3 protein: CASSASSRSGEYNSPLHF. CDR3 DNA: TGTGCCAGCAGCGCCAGTAGTAGGTCAGGGGAGTATAATTCACCCCTCCACTTT.

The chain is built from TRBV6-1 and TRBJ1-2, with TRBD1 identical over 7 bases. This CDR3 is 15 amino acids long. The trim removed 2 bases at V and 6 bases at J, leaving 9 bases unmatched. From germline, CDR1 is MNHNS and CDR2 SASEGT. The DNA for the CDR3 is TGTGCCAGCAGTGAAATGTTGGCAGGGGGGCATGGCTACACCTTC. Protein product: CASSEMLAGGHGYTF.

The CDR3 spells CASSPSDRINQPQHF. CDR3 bases: TGTGCCAGCAGCCCCTCGGACAGGATCAATCAGCCCCAGCATTTT. The V and J genes are TRBV7-8 and TRBJ1-5; TRBD1 matches at 7 bases. The CDR3 is 15 residues long. CDR1 is SGHVS and CDR2 is FQNEAQ in the germline V gene. The V gene end was trimmed by 5 bases and the J gene end by 3 bases; junction bases not matched to a gene: 7. Full variable domain (rest looked up from reference TRBV7-8 and TRBJ1-5): GAGVSQSPRYKVAKRGQDVALRCDPISGHVSLFWYQQALGQGPEFLTYFQNEAQLDKSGLPSDRFFAERPEGSVSTLKIQRTQQEDSAVYLCASSPSDRINQPQHFGDGTRLSIL.

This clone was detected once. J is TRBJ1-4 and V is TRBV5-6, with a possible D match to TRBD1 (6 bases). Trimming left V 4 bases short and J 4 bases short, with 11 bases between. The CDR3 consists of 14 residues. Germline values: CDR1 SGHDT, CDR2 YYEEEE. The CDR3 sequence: CASSAGQYNEKLFF. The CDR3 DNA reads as TGTGCCAGCAGCGCAGGACAGTATAATGAAAAACTGTTTTTT.

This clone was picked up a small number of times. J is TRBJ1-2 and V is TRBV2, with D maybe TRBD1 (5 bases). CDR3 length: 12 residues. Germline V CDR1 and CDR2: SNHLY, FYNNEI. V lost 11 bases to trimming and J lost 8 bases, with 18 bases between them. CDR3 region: CAGSGDVGGYTF. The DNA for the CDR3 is TGTGCCGGAAGCGGGGACGTCGGAGGCTACACCTTC.

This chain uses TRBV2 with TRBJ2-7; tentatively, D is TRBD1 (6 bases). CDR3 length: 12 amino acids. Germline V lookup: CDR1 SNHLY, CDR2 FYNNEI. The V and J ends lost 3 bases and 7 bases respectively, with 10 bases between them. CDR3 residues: CASSEGAWEQYF. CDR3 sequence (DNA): TGTGCCAGCAGTGAGGGGGCGTGGGAGCAGTACTTC.

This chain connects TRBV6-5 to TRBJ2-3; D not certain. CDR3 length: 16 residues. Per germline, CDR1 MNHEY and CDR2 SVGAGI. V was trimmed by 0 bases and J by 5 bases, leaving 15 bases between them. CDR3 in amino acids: CASSYSNSGHGDTQYF. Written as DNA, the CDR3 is TGTGCCAGCAGTTACTCGAATAGTGGTCATGGAGATACGCAGTATTTT.

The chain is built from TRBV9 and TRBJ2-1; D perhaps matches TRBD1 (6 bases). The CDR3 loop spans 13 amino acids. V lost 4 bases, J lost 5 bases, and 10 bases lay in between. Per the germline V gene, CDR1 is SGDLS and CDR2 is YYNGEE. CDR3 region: CASSWGQDNEQFF. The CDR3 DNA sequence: TGTGCCAGCAGCTGGGGACAAGACAATGAGCAGTTCTTC.